One sample yielded the 21 T cell receptor beta chains listed below, sequenced in a study of T cell responses to AZD1222 COVID-19 vaccine. This table comes from immunoSEQ multiplex PCR, and its TCRdb copy is limited to in-frame clones, with some not included. The table lists 150,000 to 200,000 clones, roughly 88% of them singletons. The sequencing here drew on peripheral blood, taken 28 days after the second AZD1222 dose. The origin of the receptors is an adult who received the AZD1222 COVID-19 vaccine.

The V gene is TRBV7-2, the J gene TRBJ2-5, with 11 bases matching TRBD1. After removal of 4 bases from V and 5 bases from J, the junction contained 3 bases not matched to a gene. The CDR3 spans 14 residues. Germline V gene lookup returns CDR1 SGHTA and CDR2 FQGNSA. CDR3 sequence (DNA): TGTGCCAGCAGCTCGGACAGGGGGCTGGAGACCCAGTACTTC. It yields the protein CASSSDRGLETQYF. Combining the CDR3 with reference TRBV7-2 and TRBJ2-5 gives the whole variable domain GAGVSQSPSNKVTEKGKDVELRCDPISGHTALYWYRQSLGQGLEFLIYFQGNSAPDKSGLPSDRFSAERTGGSVSTLTIQRTQQEDSAVYLCASSSDRGLETQYFGPGTRLLVL.

V and J are TRBV3-1 (or the pseudogene TRBV3-2) and TRBJ1-2; D gene unclear. V lost 1 base, J lost 2 bases, and 11 bases lay in between. The CDR3 runs to 15 residues. Germline CDR1 LGHDT, CDR2 YNNKEL (reference sequence). The CDR3 spells CASSQVVKSNYGYTF. The CDR3 nucleotides read TGTGCCAGCAGCCAAGTTGTCAAGTCGAACTATGGCTACACCTTC.

The chain links TRBV18 to TRBJ2-7; TRBD2 is a possible D gene (5 bases). The germline V and J ends were trimmed by 3 bases and 2 bases, with 14 bases remaining between them. This CDR3 region has 15 residues. From germline, CDR1 is KGHSH and CDR2 LQKENI. The CDR3 bases are TGTGCCAGCTCACCTGCCGCGGGCGGAACCTACGAGCAGTACTTC. This sequence encodes CASSPAAGGTYEQYF.

CDR3 nucleotides: TGTGCCAGCAGTCTCAGACCCGGGACAGGGACATCACCCCTCCACTTT. Translating gives CASSLRPGTGTSPLHF. The rearrangement links TRBV27 to TRBJ1-6, with TRBD1 identical over 9 bases. The V gene's germline CDR1 is MNHEY and CDR2 SMNVEV (reference sequence). The CDR3 length is 16 residues. Germline trimming cut 5 bases from V and 10 bases from J; bases unmatched to any gene: 12.

The chain employs TRBV10-1 and TRBJ2-2; 7 bases line up with TRBD1. CDR1 and CDR2 (germline): WNHNN, SYGVQD (reference sequence). After removal of 8 bases from V and 1 base from J, the junction contained 13 bases not matched to a gene. The CDR3 is 17 amino acids. The CDR3 reads CASGRLPDRVNTGELFF. CDR3 coding DNA: TGCGCCAGCGGCCGGCTCCCCGACAGGGTGAACACCGGGGAGCTGTTTTTT.

This chain links TRBV5-8 with TRBJ1-3; 7 nucleotides agree with TRBD1. With V trimmed by 4 bases and J by 4 bases, 14 bases remained unmatched. This CDR3 is built from 17 residues. Per the germline V gene, CDR1 is SGHTS and CDR2 is YDEGEE. CDR3 in amino acids: CASSRQGVVTSGNTIYF. In DNA form, the CDR3 reads TGTGCCAGCAGCCGACAGGGTGTGGTCACTTCAGGAAACACCATATATTTT. Complete variable domain (other parts from reference TRBV5-8 and TRBJ1-3): EAGVTQSPTHLIKTRGQQATLRCSPISGHTSVYWYQQALGLGLQFLLWYDEGEERNRGNFPPRFSGRQFPNYSSELNVNALELEDSALYLCASSRQGVVTSGNTIYFGEGSWLTVV.

The V gene is TRBV29-1, the J gene TRBJ2-1; tentative D call: TRBD1 (5 bases). Germline assignment: CDR1 SQVTM and CDR2 ANQGSEA. V was shortened by 3 bases and J by 2 bases, with 8 bases between the two germline ends. The CDR3 has 13 residues. CDR3 coding DNA: TGCAGCGTTGACAAGACAGCCTACAATGAGCAGTTCTTC. Encoded protein: CSVDKTAYNEQFF.

The genes are TRBV11-3 and TRBJ2-3, with D maybe TRBD2 (6 bases). Trimming cost V 1 base and J 8 bases, with 16 bases left between them. The CDR3 is 15 amino acids. Per germline, CDR1 SGHNT and CDR2 YENEEA. In nucleotides, the CDR3 is TGTGCCAGCAGCTTAGGCGGGGAGCACGGGAGTACGCAGTATTTT. This sequence encodes CASSLGGEHGSTQYF.

The rearrangement links TRBV6-5 to TRBJ1-2, with 10 bases matching TRBD1. Trimming at V came to 6 bases and at J to 10 bases, leaving 5 bases not matched to a gene. This CDR3 spans 12 amino acids. Germline values: CDR1 MNHEY, CDR2 SVGAGI. This chain's CDR3 is CASRGQGSYYTF. Here the CDR3 DNA reads TGTGCCAGCAGGGGACAGGGGTCTTACTACACCTTC.

This clone was counted once. This chain connects TRBV4-1 to TRBJ1-5; D remains ambiguous. The CDR3 contains 14 residues. The V gene lost 8 bases and the J gene lost 3 bases, with 14 bases spanning the gap. The V gene's germline CDR1 is MGHRA and CDR2 YSYEKL. CDR3 in amino acids: CASHTDPSNQPQHF. DNA for the CDR3: TGCGCCAGCCACACCGACCCTTCCAATCAGCCCCAGCATTTT.

The rearrangement joins TRBV6-4 to TRBJ2-6, with TRBD1 as a possible D gene (5 bases). V gave up 10 bases and J gave up 9 bases, with 19 bases separating them. CDR1 is MRHNA and CDR2 is SNTAGT in the germline V gene. The CDR3 runs to 14 residues. CDR3: CATTGLVRGNVLTF. DNA for the CDR3: TGTGCCACCACTGGTTTGGTAAGGGGCAACGTCCTGACTTTC.

The rearrangement uses TRBV28 and TRBJ1-2, with D unresolved. With 6 bases removed from V and 4 bases from J, the gap between germline ends came to 9 bases. This CDR3 comprises 12 residues. Germline loops: CDR1 MDHEN, CDR2 SYDVKM. CDR3 protein: CASRDSPYGYTF. CDR3 in DNA: TGTGCCAGCAGAGACTCACCCTATGGCTACACCTTC.

The chain employs TRBV12-3 or TRBV12-4 and TRBJ1-2; the D gene is possibly TRBD1 (6 bases). With 3 bases removed from V and 8 bases from J, the gap between germline ends came to 13 bases. The CDR3 is made up of 13 amino acids. CDR3 DNA: TGTGCCAGCAGTTTGTTGGACAGAGGGGGCTACACCTTC. Translating gives CASSLLDRGGYTF.

The chain links TRBV5-1 to TRBJ1-6; D might be TRBD1 (5 bases). Trimming removed 0 bases from V and 5 bases from J, with 9 bases in between. Germline V lookup: CDR1 SGHRS, CDR2 YFSETQ. This CDR3 is 15 amino acids long. This chain's CDR3 is CASSLGVGDNSPLHF. The CDR3 bases are TGCGCCAGCAGCTTGGGGGTAGGGGATAATTCACCCCTCCACTTT.

The J gene is TRBJ1-2, the V gene TRBV30; D remains unclear. This CDR3 is 15 amino acids long. V lost 0 bases and J 5 bases, leaving 16 bases between the germline ends. Germline lookup yields CDR1 GTSNPN and CDR2 SVGIG (reference sequence). The CDR3, as DNA: TGTGCCTGGAGTGTAACCACCTCCTCCCTATATGGCTACACCTTC. Its protein product is CAWSVTTSSLYGYTF.

The rearrangement links TRBV7-8 to TRBJ2-1, with TRBD1 matching 7 bases. The germline gives CDR1 SGHVS, CDR2 FQNEAQ. The J segment lost 1 base and the V segment lost 5 bases, leaving 8 bases of the junction unmatched. The CDR3 totals 16 residues. The CDR3 region has the DNA TGTGCCAGCAGCCCCTACAGGGGCGGGTCCTACAATGAGCAGTTCTTC. Protein sequence: CASSPYRGGSYNEQFF.

J is TRBJ2-5 and V is TRBV18, with TRBD2 matching 14 bases. The CDR3 sequence is 18 residues long. The junction had 8 bases not matched to a gene; V was cut back by 3 bases and J by 2 bases. In germline, CDR1 is KGHSH, CDR2 LQKENI. The CDR3, as DNA: TGTGCCAGCTCACCCGGAGAAGGGACTAGCGGGAGACAAGAGACCCAGTACTTC. Amino acid sequence: CASSPGEGTSGRQETQYF.

The CDR3, as DNA: TGTGCCAGCAGCTTCAGGGGAATCAACTATGGCTACACCTTC. This encodes CASSFRGINYGYTF. The chain recombines TRBV7-2 with TRBJ1-2, with TRBD1 as a possible D gene (6 bases). CDR1 is SGHTA, CDR2 FQGNSA, per germline. V gave up 3 bases and J gave up 2 bases, with 10 bases separating them. This CDR3 region has 14 residues.

The chain couples TRBV4-1 to TRBJ1-1; D call uncertain. The CDR3 is 16 residues long. V was shortened by 1 base and J by 3 bases, with 15 bases between the two germline ends. Germline V gene data show CDR1 as MGHRA and CDR2 as YSYEKL. CDR3 in amino acids: CASSQGPLGRDTEAFF. CDR3 nucleotide sequence: TGCGCCAGCAGCCAAGGACCCTTGGGGAGAGACACTGAAGCTTTCTTT.

The V gene is TRBV19, the J gene TRBJ2-7; TRBD1 matches at 7 bases. CDR1 is LNHDA, CDR2 SQIVND, per germline (reference sequence). The junction had 8 bases not matched to a gene; V was cut back by 4 bases and J by 2 bases. This CDR3 has 15 residues. The DNA for the CDR3 is TGTGCCAGTAGTAGGCAGGGGGTAGCACCCTACGAGCAGTACTTC. The encoded protein is CASSRQGVAPYEQYF. Combining the CDR3 with reference TRBV19 and TRBJ2-7 gives the whole variable domain DGGITQSPKYLFRKEGQNVTLSCEQNLNHDAMYWYRQDPGQGLRLIYYSQIVNDFQKGDIAEGYSVSREKKESFPLTVTSAQKNPTAFYLCASSRQGVAPYEQYFGPGTRLTVT.

The CDR3: CAISVTGENSPLHF. The CDR3, as DNA: TGTGCCATCAGTGTGACAGGGGAAAATTCACCCCTCCACTTT. The gene calls are TRBV10-3 and TRBJ1-6; 8 bases map to TRBD1. After removal of 4 bases from V and 7 bases from J, the junction contained 3 bases not matched to a gene. CDR3 size: 14 residues. Germline V CDR1 and CDR2: ENHRY, SYGVKD.